This passage covers 29 T cell receptor beta chains from one sample sequenced in a study of molecular identifiers for immune sequencing clone quantification. In TCRdb, the PCR reads were re-called with MiXCR into one record per CDR3 protein. The table lists approximately 97,000 distinct CDR3 sequences, roughly 26% of them singletons, with under 1% in the top ten. What was sequenced was naive CD8+ T cells from blood, with Jurkat cell RNA spiked in. As to subset: FACS-sorted CD8+CD4-CCR7+CD45RA+ naive T cells. Source of these receptors: a human donor in good health. Some libraries in this study had Jurkat cell RNA spiked in.

CDR3 DNA: TGCAGCGTTGAAAGGGACGCCTACGAGCAGTACTTC. This gives the protein CSVERDAYEQYF. The chain links TRBV29-1 to TRBJ2-7; D is perhaps TRBD1 or TRBD2 (5 bases each). Germline V CDR1 and CDR2: SQVTM, ANQGSEA. With 2 bases removed from V and 2 bases from J, the gap between germline ends came to 7 bases. The length of the CDR3 is 12 residues.

This clonotype was observed many times. The rearrangement uses TRBV23-1 and TRBJ1-2; TRBD1 aligns across 11 bases. TRBV23-1 counts as an open reading frame of uncertain function. Trimming removed 0 bases from V and 5 bases from J; junction bases left unmatched: 5. The CDR3 extends over 16 amino acids. CDR3 amino acids: CASSQSKDRGLYGYTF. The CDR3 region has the DNA TGCGCCAGCAGTCAATCTAAGGACAGGGGGCTTTATGGCTACACCTTC.

With regard to this clonotype: Being one base from a much bigger clone, this may be a read error. The chain recombines TRBV4-1 with TRBJ1-5, with D unclear. The CDR3 runs 14 residues. The germline V gene encodes CDR1 MGHRA and CDR2 YSYEKL. CDR3 amino acids: CASSQDRGNLPQHF. DNA of the CDR3: TGCGCCAGCAGCCAAGATCGAGGAAATCTGCCCCAGCATTTT.

This clonotype was seen only a few times. This may stem from a read error, because a much larger clone lies one nucleotide away. The CDR3 does not close with the conserved phenylalanine or tryptophan, likely indicating a read error. The chain joins TRBV7-2 to TRBJ2-7; D ambiguous. Per the germline V gene, CDR1 is SGHTA and CDR2 is FQGNSA. V lost 5 bases to trimming and J lost 0 bases, with 5 bases between them. The CDR3 length is 12 residues. For the CDR3, the DNA is TGTGCCAGCAGCCCCCTCTCCTACGAGCAGTACATC. This translates into CASSPLSYEQYI.

This clonotype has ten or more counts. V usage is TRBV11-2 and J usage is TRBJ2-7, with D unresolved. Per germline, CDR1 SGHAT and CDR2 FQNNGV. V lost 5 bases, J lost 3 bases, and 8 bases lay in between. The CDR3 has 12 amino acids. For the CDR3, the DNA is TGTGCCAGCAGCCCCGATCTCTACGAGCAGTACTTC. It translates to CASSPDLYEQYF.

The chain uses TRBV20-1 and TRBJ2-2; D is unclear. In germline, CDR1 is DFQATT, CDR2 SNEGSKA (reference sequence). V was trimmed by 6 bases and J by 0 bases, leaving 17 bases between them. The CDR3 is made up of 16 amino acids. This CDR3 reads CSAKSEIETNTGELFF. Written as DNA, the CDR3 is TGCAGTGCCAAATCGGAGATTGAGACGAACACCGGGGAGCTGTTTTTT.

This clonotype was seen ten or more times. The V gene is TRBV5-6, the J gene TRBJ2-6; perhaps D is TRBD1 or TRBD2 (5 bases each). Trimming removed 4 bases from V and 5 bases from J, with 13 bases in between. CDR3 length: 15 amino acids. CDR1 is SGHDT, CDR2 YYEEEE, per germline. DNA for the CDR3: TGTGCCAGCAGCCGGGGACGGCTCTGGGCCAACGTCCTGACTTTC. Translated, it gives CASSRGRLWANVLTF.

Ten or more counts support this clonotype. The V call is TRBV11-2, the J call TRBJ2-1; 8 bases are a match to TRBD1. With 5 bases clipped from V and 8 bases from J, the junction kept 5 bases outside the gene matches. Germline V gives CDR1 SGHAT, CDR2 FQNNGV. The CDR3 is 13 amino acids. The CDR3 loop is CASSPGQGYEQFF. In DNA form, the CDR3 reads TGTGCCAGCAGCCCAGGACAGGGCTATGAGCAGTTCTTC. The full variable domain, its missing parts supplied by reference TRBV11-2 and TRBJ2-1, is EAGVAQSPRYKIIEKRQSVAFWCNPISGHATLYWYQQILGQGPKLLIQFQNNGVVDDSQLPKDRFSAERLKGVDSTLKIQPAKLEDSAVYLCASSPGQGYEQFFGPGTRLTVL.

This clonotype was observed a handful of times. V is TRBV12-3 or TRBV12-4 and J is TRBJ2-5; D gene uncertain. The CDR3 length is 15 residues. Trimming pared 6 bases from V and 0 bases from J, leaving 14 bases between. The CDR3 DNA is TGTGCCAGCAGGCTCGGGCCGGAGAACCAAGAGACCCAGTACTTC. It is translated as CASRLGPENQETQYF.

This clonotype has only a few counts. The junction shows a germline mismatch at one end, possibly a read error. The CDR3 loop reads CASGDVVWGAEQFF. The CDR3 DNA follows: TGTGCCAGCGGTGATGTAGTCTGGGGTGCTGAGCAGTTCTTC. The chain joins TRBV6-4 to TRBJ2-1; no clear D. Germline lookup yields CDR1 MRHNA and CDR2 SNTAGT. This CDR3 comprises 14 residues.

This clonotype appeared many times. The V and J genes are TRBV7-2 and TRBJ2-7; possibly TRBD2 for D (6 bases). CDR1 and CDR2 (germline): SGHTA, FQGNSA. The CDR3 contains 14 residues. Trimming shortened V by 3 bases and J by 3 bases, and 12 bases separated the two germline ends. CDR3 in amino acids: CASSLEGQIYEQYF. The CDR3, as DNA: TGTGCCAGCAGCTTGGAGGGTCAAATCTACGAGCAGTACTTC.

In this sample, this clonotype turned up many times. The V and J genes are TRBV6-2 or TRBV6-3 and TRBJ1-5; no reliable D call. V was shortened by 6 bases and J by 6 bases, with 18 bases between the two germline ends. The CDR3 is 15 residues long. Germline lookup yields CDR1 MNHEY and CDR2 SVGEGT. The CDR3 here is CASRPRGKAAQPQHF. The DNA of the CDR3 is TGTGCCAGCAGACCCCGGGGTAAGGCGGCTCAGCCCCAGCATTTT.

The genes are TRBV5-4 and TRBJ1-1; unclear D gene. The V and J ends lost 7 bases and 1 base respectively, with 8 bases between them. Germline assignment: CDR1 SGHNT and CDR2 YYREEE (reference sequence). The length of the CDR3 is 12 residues. The CDR3 region is CASFGENTEAFF. The DNA for the CDR3 is TGTGCCAGCTTTGGTGAGAACACTGAAGCTTTCTTT.

This clonotype showed up many times. The V call is TRBV10-3, the J call TRBJ2-1, with D perhaps TRBD2 (6 bases). The CDR3 totals 15 residues. The V end lost 6 bases, the J end lost 7 bases, and 19 bases lay between the germline ends. From germline, CDR1 is ENHRY and CDR2 SYGVKD. CDR3 sequence (DNA): TGTGCCATCAGGGGGGGTAGAGCGGTCGGGAATGAGCAGTTCTTC. This sequence encodes CAIRGGRAVGNEQFF.

As for this clonotype: A clone one base away is much larger, so this may be a read error. The chain links TRBV6-2 or TRBV6-3 to TRBJ1-1, with 8 bases fitting TRBD1. The germline V gene encodes CDR1 MNHEY and CDR2 SVGEGT. The CDR3 runs 14 residues. The CDR3 DNA sequence: TGTGCCAGCAGTTCGACAGGGGTTTATCTTGAACCTTTCTTT. Protein product: CASSSTGVYLEPFF.

This clonotype was counted ten times or more. The chain employs TRBV7-9 and TRBJ2-3; D not resolved. V lost 5 bases, J lost 1 base, and 19 bases lay in between. CDR3 size: 17 residues. Germline CDR1 is SEHNR and CDR2 is FQNEAQ (reference sequence). CDR3: CASSPPLVKPGTDTQYF. The DNA of the CDR3 is TGTGCCAGCAGCCCCCCCCTGGTCAAACCTGGCACAGATACGCAGTATTTT.

A remark on this clonotype: One base away lies a much larger clone, so this may be a sequencing read error. The V call is TRBV6-2 or TRBV6-3, the J call TRBJ2-3; D call uncertain. CDR1 and CDR2 (germline): MNHEY, SVGEGT. The CDR3 is 13 amino acids. V gave up 4 bases and J gave up 5 bases, with 10 bases separating them. CDR3 residues: CASSFWAKDTQYF. Here the CDR3 DNA reads TGTGCCAGCAGTTTCTGGGCGAAAGATACGCAGTATTTT.

This clonotype was observed at least ten times. The chain employs TRBV12-5 and TRBJ1-5, with D possibly matching TRBD1 (6 bases). CDR1 LGHNT and CDR2 FRNRAP come from the germline V gene. This CDR3 spans 15 amino acids. Between the trimmed V and J ends, which lost 4 bases and 3 bases, there was a span of 13 bases. In DNA form, the CDR3 reads TGTGCTAGTGGTTCTGGACAGTCTTTCAATCAGCCCCAGCATTTT. Translated, it gives CASGSGQSFNQPQHF. The complete variable domain, with remaining parts taken from reference TRBV12-5 and TRBJ1-5, reads DARVTQTPRHKVTEMGQEVTMRCQPILGHNTVFWYRQTMMQGLELLAYFRNRAPLDDSGMPKDRFSAEMPDATLATLKIQPSEPRDSAVYFCASGSGQSFNQPQHFGDGTRLSIL.

DNA for the CDR3: TGTGCCAGCAGCTTTGGTGTCGCCCAGGACGAGCAGTACTTC. This encodes CASSFGVAQDEQYF. This chain uses TRBV5-6 with TRBJ2-7; D is uncertain. The length of the CDR3 is 14 residues. Germline V gene data show CDR1 as SGHDT and CDR2 as YYEEEE. V gave up 2 bases and J gave up 5 bases, with 14 bases separating them. Based on the CDR3 plus reference TRBV5-6 and TRBJ2-7, the full variable domain is DAGVTQSPTHLIKTRGQQVTLRCSPKSGHDTVSWYQQALGQGPQFIFQYYEEEERQRGNFPDRFSGHQFPNYSSELNVNALLLGDSALYLCASSFGVAQDEQYFGPGTRLTVT.

This chain joins TRBV5-6 and TRBJ2-7; D gene uncertain. The germline CDR1 and CDR2 sequences are SGHDT and YYEEEE. The ends were cut back, 0 bases at V and 0 bases at J, with 13 bases in the middle. The CDR3 is 16 residues long. The CDR3 sequence: CASSLDISRSSYEQYF. The CDR3, as DNA: TGTGCCAGCAGCTTGGATATTAGCAGATCCTCCTACGAGCAGTACTTC.

Details on this clonotype: Being one base from a much bigger clone, this may be a read error. The chain uses TRBV6-2 or TRBV6-3 and TRBJ2-7, with D tentatively TRBD1 or TRBD2 (5 bases each). The CDR3 is 14 amino acids. Trimming took 6 bases from V and 7 from J, leaving 19 bases between them. Germline loops: CDR1 MNHEY, CDR2 SVGEGT. CDR3 coding DNA: TGTGCCAGCAGCCACATAGCTCTGTGGGGGGAGCAGTACTTC. Encoded protein: CASSHIALWGEQYF.

This clonotype was counted at least ten times. The chain uses TRBV27 and TRBJ1-5; D uncertain. The CDR3 is made up of 14 amino acids. Germline lookup yields CDR1 MNHEY and CDR2 SMNVEV (reference sequence). Trimming pared 5 bases from V and 3 bases from J, leaving 11 bases between. CDR3: CASSPLGANQPQHF. Written as DNA, the CDR3 is TGTGCCAGCAGTCCCCTGGGTGCCAATCAGCCCCAGCATTTT.

This clonotype was picked up many times. The chain has TRBV29-1 and TRBJ1-2; D is unclear. CDR3 size: 12 residues. CDR1 is SQVTM and CDR2 is ANQGSEA in the germline V gene. Trimming pared 0 bases from V and 9 bases from J, leaving 11 bases between. The DNA of the CDR3 is TGCAGCGTTGAAGATTTGGGGTTGAGCTACACCTTC. Protein: CSVEDLGLSYTF.

Of note for this clonotype: A much larger clone is a single base away; this may be a read error. As the CDR3 is not closed by the conserved phenylalanine or tryptophan, this likely results from a read error. The rearrangement joins TRBV11-2 to TRBJ2-5; D is undetermined. The CDR3 consists of 15 residues. Deletions cut 4 bases from V and 1 base from J, with 13 bases between. The germline gives CDR1 SGHAT, CDR2 FQNNGV. The CDR3 bases are TGTGCCAGCAGCTATCTAGTCGGCCTCCAAGAGACCCAGTACTAC. This sequence encodes CASSYLVGLQETQYY.

The sample holds many counts of this clonotype. The chain joins TRBV7-9 to TRBJ2-7; TRBD1 or TRBD2 may be the D gene (6 bases each). The CDR3 sequence is 15 residues long. The V end lost 5 bases, the J end lost 0 bases, and 14 bases lay between the germline ends. Germline loops: CDR1 SEHNR, CDR2 FQNEAQ (reference sequence). The CDR3, as DNA: TGTGCCAGCAGCCCCCAGGAGGGGGGCTCCTACGAGCAGTACTTC. Translated: CASSPQEGGSYEQYF. Variable domain in full (rest from reference TRBV7-9 and TRBJ2-7): DTGVSQNPRHKITKRGQNVTFRCDPISEHNRLYWYRQTLGQGPEFLTYFQNEAQLEKSRLLSDRFSAERPKGSFSTLEIQRTEQGDSAMYLCASSPQEGGSYEQYFGPGTRLTVT.

Concerning this clonotype itself: Just one base apart from a much larger clone, this may be a read error. V is TRBV6-5 and J is TRBJ2-7; D gene ambiguous. In germline, CDR1 is MNHEY, CDR2 SVGAGI. V gave up 0 bases and J gave up 6 bases, with 9 bases separating them. CDR3 length: 13 amino acids. The CDR3 DNA reads TGTGCCAGCAGTTACTCTACAAGGACCGAGCAGTACTTC. Translation: CASSYSTRTEQYF.

This clonotype was observed a handful of times. The chain uses TRBV19 and TRBJ2-1, with D hard to call. CDR3 size: 14 residues. V dropped 11 bases and J dropped 0 bases, with 14 bases sitting between them. Germline CDR1 LNHDA, CDR2 SQIVND (reference sequence). The CDR3 nucleotides are TGTGCCTGCAGCAGGACCAGCTCCTACAATGAGCAGTTCTTC. It yields the protein CACSRTSSYNEQFF. Full variable domain (missing parts from reference TRBV19 and TRBJ2-1): DGGITQSPKYLFRKEGQNVTLSCEQNLNHDAMYWYRQDPGQGLRLIYYSQIVNDFQKGDIAEGYSVSREKKESFPLTVTSAQKNPTAFYLCACSRTSSYNEQFFGPGTRLTVL.

This clonotype was detected ten times or more. V gene TRBV4-2 combines with J gene TRBJ1-1; tentatively, D is TRBD1 (6 bases). The CDR3 is 15 amino acids. Per germline, CDR1 LGHNA and CDR2 YNFKEQ. Trimming pared 1 base from V and 0 bases from J, leaving 9 bases between. The CDR3 spells CASSQGQGLNTEAFF. CDR3 bases: TGTGCCAGCAGCCAAGGCCAGGGGTTGAACACTGAAGCTTTCTTT.

Ten or more counts support this clonotype. DNA of the CDR3: TGTGCCAGCAGCTTGGGAGGGGGGTTAGCGGATCAGCCCCAGCATTTT. It specifies CASSLGGGLADQPQHF. The chain is built from TRBV5-6 and TRBJ1-5; tentative D call: TRBD1 (6 bases). This CDR3 is 16 amino acids long. Germline CDR1 is SGHDT and CDR2 is YYEEEE. V lost 0 bases to trimming and J lost 5 bases, with 15 bases between them. The variable domain in full, with the rest retrieved from reference TRBV5-6 and TRBJ1-5, is DAGVTQSPTHLIKTRGQQVTLRCSPKSGHDTVSWYQQALGQGPQFIFQYYEEEERQRGNFPDRFSGHQFPNYSSELNVNALLLGDSALYLCASSLGGGLADQPQHFGDGTRLSIL.